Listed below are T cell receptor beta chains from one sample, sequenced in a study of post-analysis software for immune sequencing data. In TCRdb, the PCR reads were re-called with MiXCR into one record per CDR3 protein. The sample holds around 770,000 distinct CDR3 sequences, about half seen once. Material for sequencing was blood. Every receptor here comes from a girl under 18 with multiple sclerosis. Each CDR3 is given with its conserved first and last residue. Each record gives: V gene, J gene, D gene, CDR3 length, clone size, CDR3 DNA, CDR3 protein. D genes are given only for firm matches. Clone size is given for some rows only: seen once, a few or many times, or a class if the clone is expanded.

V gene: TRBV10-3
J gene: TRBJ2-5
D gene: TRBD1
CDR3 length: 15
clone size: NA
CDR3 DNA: TGTGCCATTTCAGGCCCGTGGACAGGGTTAAGTGAGCAGTACTTC
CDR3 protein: CAISGPWTGLSEQYF

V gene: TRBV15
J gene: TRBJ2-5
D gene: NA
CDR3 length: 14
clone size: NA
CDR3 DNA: TGTGCCACCAGCAGAGCAGGCAGGGTAGAGACCCAGTACTTC
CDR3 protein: CATSRAGRVETQYF

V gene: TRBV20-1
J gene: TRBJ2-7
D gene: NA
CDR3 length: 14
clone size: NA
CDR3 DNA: TGCAGTGCTAGAGAGGAGACGAGGGCCTACGAGCAGTACTTC
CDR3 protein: CSAREETRAYEQYF

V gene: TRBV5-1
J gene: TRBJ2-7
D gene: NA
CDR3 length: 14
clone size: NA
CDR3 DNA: TGCGCCAGCAGTGGGCAGCCACAGTCCTACGAGCAGTACTTC
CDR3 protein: CASSGQPQSYEQYF

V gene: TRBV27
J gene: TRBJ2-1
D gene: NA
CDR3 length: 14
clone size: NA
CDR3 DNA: TGTGCCAGCAGTTTGTATATGGGCGGAAATGAGCAGTTCTTC
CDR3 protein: CASSLYMGGNEQFF

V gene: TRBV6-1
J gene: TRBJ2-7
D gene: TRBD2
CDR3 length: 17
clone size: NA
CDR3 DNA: TGTGCCAGCAGTGATGAGTCTAGCGGGCGGAGCTCCTACGAGCAGTACTTC
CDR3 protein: CASSDESSGRSSYEQYF

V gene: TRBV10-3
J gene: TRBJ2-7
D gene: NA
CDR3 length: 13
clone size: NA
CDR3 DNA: TGTGCCATCAGTGAGGAGGGTCTCTACGAGCAGTACTTC
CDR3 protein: CAISEEGLYEQYF

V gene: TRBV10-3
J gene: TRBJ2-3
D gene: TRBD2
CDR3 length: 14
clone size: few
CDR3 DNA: TGTGCCAGTACACTAGCGGGAGAAGTAGATACGCAGTATTTT
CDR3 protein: CASTLAGEVDTQYF

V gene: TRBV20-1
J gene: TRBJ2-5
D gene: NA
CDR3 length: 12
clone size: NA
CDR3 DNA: TGCAGTGGGAGGGCGAATCAAGAGACCCAGTACTTC
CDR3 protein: CSGRANQETQYF

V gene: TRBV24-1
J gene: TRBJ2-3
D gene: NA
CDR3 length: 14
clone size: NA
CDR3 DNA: TGTGCCACCAGTGATCCGCGAGGGAGAGATACGCAGTATTTT
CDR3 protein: CATSDPRGRDTQYF

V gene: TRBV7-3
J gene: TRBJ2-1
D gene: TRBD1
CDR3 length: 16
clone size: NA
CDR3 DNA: TGTGCCAGCAGCTTATTTGGGACAGGGAGTTACAATGAGCAGTTCTTC
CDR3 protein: CASSLFGTGSYNEQFF

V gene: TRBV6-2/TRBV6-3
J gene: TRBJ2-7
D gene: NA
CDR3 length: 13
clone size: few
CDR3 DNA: TGTGCCAGCAGTTGGGCAGGGTCCTACGAGCAGTACTTC
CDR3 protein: CASSWAGSYEQYF

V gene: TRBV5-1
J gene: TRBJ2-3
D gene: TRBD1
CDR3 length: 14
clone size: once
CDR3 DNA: TGCGCCACCACCCTTAGCTACAGGGGAGATACGCAGTATTTT
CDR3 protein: CATTLSYRGDTQYF

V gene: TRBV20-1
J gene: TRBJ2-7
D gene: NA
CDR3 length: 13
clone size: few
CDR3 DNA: TGCAGTGCTAGAGATCTGGTTGCCTACGAGCAGTACTTC
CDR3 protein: CSARDLVAYEQYF

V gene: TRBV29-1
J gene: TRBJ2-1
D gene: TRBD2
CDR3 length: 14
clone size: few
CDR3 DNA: TGCAGCGTTGACCGAATAGCGGGATCCAATGAGCAGTTCTTC
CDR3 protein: CSVDRIAGSNEQFF

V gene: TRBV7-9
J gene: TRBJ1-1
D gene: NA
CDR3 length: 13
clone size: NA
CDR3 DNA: TGTGCCAGCAGCCGGGTGGGGTACACTGAAGCTTTCTTT
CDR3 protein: CASSRVGYTEAFF